A single sample is the source of the 23 T cell receptor beta chains below, sequenced in a study of T cell clusters in autoimmune cytopenias. TRB amplification used roughly 250 ng of peripheral blood genomic DNA. TRB was amplified by touch-down multiplex PCR, primer pools A and B combined. Each CDR3 protein gets one entry in TCRdb, which reprocessed the multiplex PCR reads and gives no DNA. This sample's clone table lists around 9,800 distinct CDR3 sequences. The same sample was also used in a study of T cell repertoires in aging, cancer and after chemotherapy.

The specimen was peripheral blood. These receptors were obtained from a human donor in good health.

By frequency, this clonotype is medium-sized. This chain uses TRBV19 with TRBJ1-3; TCRdb lists TRBD1, though no DNA is available to test this call. The length of the CDR3 is 17 residues. In germline, CDR1 is LNHDA, CDR2 SQIVND (reference sequence). CDR3 amino acids: CASTGVGQGASGNTIYF.

This clonotype is called medium-sized based on its frequency. The rearrangement uses TRBV19 and TRBJ1-4; without DNA, the TCRdb call of TRBD1 cannot be checked. CDR3 length: 15 amino acids. Germline values: CDR1 LNHDA, CDR2 SQIVND (reference sequence). CDR3 loop: CASSDVPGAVEKLFF.

In terms of frequency, this clonotype is medium-sized. This chain connects TRBV6-6 to TRBJ2-5; TCRdb's assignment of TRBD1 cannot be checked, as there is no DNA. CDR3 size: 13 residues. CDR1 and CDR2 (germline): MNHNY, SVGAGI (reference sequence). The CDR3 spells CASSTGTMETQYF.

The chain carries TRBV30 and TRBJ2-1; with no DNA, the TCRdb D assignment of TRBD2 cannot be verified. The CDR3 totals 12 residues. Looked up from germline, CDR1 is GTSNPN and CDR2 is SVGIG (reference sequence). The CDR3 sequence is CAWAVGGNEQFF.

V is TRBV27 and J is TRBJ1-5; TCRdb indicates TRBD1, and absent DNA this call remains unverified. The CDR3 runs to 14 residues. The V gene's germline CDR1 is MNHEY and CDR2 SMNVEV (reference sequence). This chain's CDR3 is CASSQAGSNQPQHF.

By frequency, this clonotype registers medium-sized. This chain uses TRBV19 with TRBJ2-1; TCRdb lists TRBD1, though no DNA is available to test this call. The CDR3 contains 12 residues. Germline CDR1 is LNHDA and CDR2 is SQIVND (reference sequence). CDR3 in amino acids: CASSKGDDEQFF.

The gene calls are TRBV6-4 and TRBJ2-1; absent DNA, TCRdb's TRBD2 call cannot be checked. This CDR3 comprises 14 residues. The germline V gene has CDR1 MRHNA and CDR2 SNTAGT. The CDR3 here is CASSEAGGPNEQFF.

Judged by frequency, this clonotype is medium-sized. The rearrangement uses TRBV15 and TRBJ1-2. CDR1 is LNHNV and CDR2 is YYDKDF in the germline V gene (reference sequence). The CDR3 sequence is 12 residues long. The CDR3 loop is CATSRDLGGYTF. The full variable domain, rest sourced from reference TRBV15 and TRBJ1-2, is DAMVIQNPRYQVTQFGKPVTLSCSQTLNHNVMYWYQQKSSQAPKLLFHYYDKDFNNEADTPDNFQSRRPNTSFCFLDIRSPGLGDTAMYLCATSRDLGGYTFGSGTRLTVV.

The J gene is TRBJ1-5, the V gene TRBV18. CDR3 size: 15 residues. CDR1 and CDR2 (germline): KGHSH, LQKENI. The CDR3 sequence is CASSPRTDSNQPQHF. Complete variable domain (other parts from reference TRBV18 and TRBJ1-5): NAGVMQNPRHLVRRRGQEARLRCSPMKGHSHVYWYRQLPEEGLKFMVYLQKENIIDESGMPKERFSAEFPKEGPSILRIQQVVRGDSAAYFCASSPRTDSNQPQHFGDGTRLSIL.

The CDR3 is CSARPFPASTDTQYF. V and J are TRBV20-1 and TRBJ2-3; without DNA, the TCRdb call of TRBD1 cannot be checked. The CDR3 has 15 residues. The germline CDR1 and CDR2 sequences are DFQATT and SNEGSKA (reference sequence).

This clonotype shows up as medium-sized (0.01 to 0.1%) by frequency. CDR3 in amino acids: CASSSGLETGNTIYF. The chain is built from TRBV5-6 and TRBJ1-3. CDR3 length: 15 residues. Germline CDR1 reads SGHDT; CDR2 reads YYEEEE. Full variable domain (missing parts from reference TRBV5-6 and TRBJ1-3): DAGVTQSPTHLIKTRGQQVTLRCSPKSGHDTVSWYQQALGQGPQFIFQYYEEEERQRGNFPDRFSGHQFPNYSSELNVNALLLGDSALYLCASSSGLETGNTIYFGEGSWLTVV.

The chain couples TRBV4-2 to TRBJ2-3; checking the TCRdb D call of TRBD2 is not possible without DNA. CDR3 length: 15 residues. Germline CDR1 and CDR2: LGHNA and YNFKEQ. CDR3 residues: CASSQDGQAPDTQYF.

This clonotype counts as medium-sized (0.01 to 0.1%) by frequency. The chain is built from TRBV6-6 and TRBJ1-6. The germline gives CDR1 MNHNY, CDR2 SVGAGI (reference sequence). This CDR3 comprises 15 residues. The CDR3 protein is CASSPYRPKDSPLHF.

Frequency places this clonotype as medium-sized (0.01 to 0.1%). V gene TRBV6-6 combines with J gene TRBJ2-3; lacking DNA, the TRBD1 call made by TCRdb goes unchecked. This CDR3 contains 14 residues. From germline, CDR1 is MNHNY and CDR2 SVGAGI (reference sequence). This chain's CDR3 is CASSRGQGTDTQYF.

This clonotype registers medium-sized by frequency. The V gene is TRBV10-3, the J gene TRBJ2-7; TCRdb lists TRBD2, though no DNA is available to test this call. CDR1 is ENHRY and CDR2 is SYGVKD in the germline V gene. The CDR3 is made up of 13 amino acids. The CDR3 loop is CATGTSGEYEQYF.

Frequency places this clonotype as medium-sized. This rearrangement joins TRBV5-6 to TRBJ2-2; TCRdb returns TRBD2, unconfirmable since there is no DNA. The CDR3 totals 14 residues. CDR1 is SGHDT and CDR2 is YYEEEE in the germline V gene. The CDR3 sequence: CASSLWPYTGELFF.

This clonotype ranks as medium-sized in terms of frequency. The chain is built from TRBV20-1 and TRBJ1-2; TCRdb picks TRBD1, but there is no DNA to check that call. The CDR3 sequence is 13 residues long. CDR1 is DFQATT, CDR2 SNEGSKA, per germline (reference sequence). The CDR3 spells CSAGQTGGGGYTF.

By frequency, this clonotype registers medium-sized. The genes are TRBV15 and TRBJ1-2; TCRdb lists TRBD1, though no DNA is available to test this call. This CDR3 is built from 12 residues. Germline CDR1 LNHNV, CDR2 YYDKDF (reference sequence). CDR3 loop: CATSRDQGSYTF. Drawing the rest from reference TRBV15 and TRBJ1-2, the complete variable domain is DAMVIQNPRYQVTQFGKPVTLSCSQTLNHNVMYWYQQKSSQAPKLLFHYYDKDFNNEADTPDNFQSRRPNTSFCFLDIRSPGLGDTAMYLCATSRDQGSYTFGSGTRLTVV.

This clonotype is identified as medium-sized from frequency. The chain employs TRBV5-4 and TRBJ1-3; TCRdb proposes TRBD1, but this gene call is untestable without DNA. This CDR3 spans 14 amino acids. The germline V gene encodes CDR1 SGHNT and CDR2 YYREEE (reference sequence). The CDR3 here is CASSSGAAGNTIYF.

Its frequency marks this clonotype as medium-sized (0.01 to 0.1%). This chain uses TRBV7-6 with TRBJ2-3; TCRdb's assignment of TRBD2 cannot be checked, as there is no DNA. Germline-derived CDR1 and CDR2 are SGHVS and FNYEAQ. The CDR3 totals 16 residues. The CDR3 reads CASSLTRGGTTDTQYF.

This sequence joins TRBV5-1 and TRBJ2-7; the D call from TCRdb, TRBD1, cannot be confirmed without DNA. The CDR3 sequence is 15 residues long. Germline loops: CDR1 SGHRS, CDR2 YFSETQ. The chain's CDR3 is CASSGGEYLTYEQYF.

The J gene is TRBJ2-2, the V gene TRBV10-3; TCRdb picks TRBD1, but there is no DNA to check that call. CDR1 is ENHRY and CDR2 is SYGVKD in the germline V gene. The CDR3 loop spans 15 amino acids. The CDR3 spells CATPGGQGESGELFF.

Judged by frequency, this clonotype is medium-sized (0.01 to 0.1%). The chain carries TRBV7-2 and TRBJ1-2; TCRdb's D gene call, TRBD1, goes unchecked for lack of DNA. This CDR3 is built from 13 residues. Germline-derived CDR1 and CDR2 are SGHTA and FQGNSA. The chain's CDR3 is CASSSTGGYGYTF.